Sequencing of this T cell receptor (beta chain) was carried out in a study of neurological immune-mediated disorders. Study findings and constraints: The expanded clones of different subjects shared no CDR3 amino acid sequences (suggesting private repertoires in all groups).

5'RACE with 10-nucleotide random UMIs generated the cDNA. Over 180 million TCR-beta sequences from 15-18 subjects came from every sequencing run. A single record per CDR3 protein comes from TCRdb applying MiXCR to the 5' RACE reads. The sample holds tens of thousands of distinct CDR3 sequences; roughly 4.3% are singletons and the top ten take roughly 3.1%. CDR3 length: 9 amino acids. V lost 5 bases and J lost 4, with 0 bases in between. Germline V CDR1 and CDR2: DFQATT, SNEGSKA (reference sequence). This clonotype was recorded many times. Its cognate antigen is unknown. The J gene is TRBJ2-1, the V gene TRBV20-1; unclear D gene. This clonotype was obtained from a middle-aged man with multiple sclerosis. The sample consisted of PBMCs. CDR3 region: CSAYNEQFF. The CDR3 DNA reads TGCAGTGCTTACAATGAGCAGTTCTTC.